The rows below give T cell receptor beta chains drawn from one sample of a study of regulatory T cells in long-lasting Graves disease. TCRdb fed the multiplex PCR reads into MiXCR, producing one record per CDR3 protein. The sample includes roughly 360,000 distinct CDR3 sequences, approximately 10% of them seen just once. The sample was also linked to a second study, of T cells in Graves' hyperthyroidism and ophthalmopathy.

This material consisted of peripheral blood mononuclear cells (PBMCs), taken at new diagnosis, from a patient treated with antithyroid drugs. All receptors come from a woman aged 18-35 years with Graves disease. Both conserved end residues are part of each CDR3. A D gene is named only where the DNA matches it firmly. Some rows have no size entry. The others give once, few or many, or a class for an expanded clone.

clone size	V gene	D gene	J gene	CDR3 protein	CDR3 DNA
many	TRBV5-4	TRBD2	TRBJ2-6	CASSLTSGRSDGANVLTF	TGTGCCAGCAGCTTGACTAGCGGGAGGTCGGATGGGGCCAACGTCCTGACTTTC
-	TRBV6-2/TRBV6-3	-	TRBJ1-1	CASSYTRGDAFF	TGTGCCAGCAGTTACACGAGGGGCGACGCTTTCTTT
-	TRBV4-3	-	TRBJ1-1	CASTYKGNTEAFF	TGCGCCAGCACCTATAAGGGGAACACTGAAGCTTTCTTT
many	TRBV28	-	TRBJ1-1	CASSTPWGANTEAFF	TGTGCCAGCAGTACTCCTTGGGGGGCGAACACTGAAGCTTTCTTT
many	TRBV13	TRBD1	TRBJ2-2	CASSKRGQYTGELFF	TGTGCCAGCAGCAAGAGGGGACAGTACACCGGGGAGCTGTTTTTT
-	TRBV7-2	-	TRBJ2-7	CASRTEVITYGQYF	TGTGCCAGCAGGACAGAGGTTATAACCTACGGGCAGTACTTC
few	TRBV29-1	TRBD2	TRBJ2-1	CSVENSGRDQFF	TGCAGCGTTGAAAACAGCGGGAGGGATCAGTTCTTC
many	TRBV5-4	-	TRBJ2-3	CASTVWPGTDTQYF	TGTGCCAGCACCGTCTGGCCCGGCACAGATACGCAGTATTTT
many	TRBV9	TRBD2	TRBJ2-1	CASSLQGLAGVSREQFF	TGTGCCAGCAGCCTACAAGGACTAGCGGGGGTCTCGAGGGAGCAGTTCTTC
many	TRBV2	-	TRBJ1-1	CASWSGTFGSEAFF	TGTGCCAGCTGGTCAGGCACGTTCGGGAGTGAAGCTTTCTTT
many	TRBV5-1	-	TRBJ2-1	CASSFRVMDEQFF	TGCGCCAGCAGCTTCAGGGTAATGGATGAGCAGTTCTTC
few	TRBV20-1	TRBD2	TRBJ2-1	CSALTSGRLLGEQFF	TGCAGTGCCCTGACTAGCGGGAGATTGCTGGGAGAGCAGTTCTTC
many	TRBV3-1	-	TRBJ2-7	CASSQGRTIRHYEQYF	TGTGCCAGCAGCCAAGGCAGGACTATCCGGCACTACGAGCAGTACTTC
many	TRBV14	-	TRBJ2-5	CASSHLRSPQETQYF	TGTGCCAGCAGCCACCTCCGTTCACCTCAAGAGACCCAGTACTTC
-	TRBV12-3/TRBV12-4	-	TRBJ2-7	CASSKRAGQTYEQYF	TGTGCCAGCAGTAAGAGGGCGGGACAGACCTACGAGCAGTACTTC
-	TRBV6-1	-	TRBJ1-2	CASSRRRANYGYTF	TGTGCCAGCAGCCGGAGAAGAGCTAACTATGGCTACACCTTC
many	TRBV20-1	-	TRBJ1-1	CSAPREGQTEAFF	TGCAGTGCCCCAAGAGAGGGGCAAACCGAAGCTTTCTTT
many	TRBV7-3	TRBD2	TRBJ2-2	CASSPTSGGTGELFF	TGTGCCAGCAGCCCTACTAGCGGGGGTACCGGGGAGCTGTTTTTT
-	TRBV9	-	TRBJ1-6	CASSVDKNSPLHF	TGTGCCAGCAGCGTAGATAAGAATTCACCCCTCCACTTT
many	TRBV11-1	TRBD2	TRBJ2-1	CASRQGLAGVNEQFF	TGTGCCAGCAGACAGGGACTAGCGGGGGTCAATGAGCAGTTCTTC
few	TRBV6-2/TRBV6-3	-	TRBJ1-1	CASRPSPGLNTEAFF	TGTGCCAGCAGACCAAGCCCAGGTCTGAACACTGAAGCTTTCTTT
many	TRBV18	-	TRBJ1-3	CASSPEGNTIYF	TGTGCCAGCTCACCGGAAGGAAACACCATATATTTT
many	TRBV18	TRBD2	TRBJ2-1	CASSGTSEQFF	TGTGCCAGCTCGGGGACTAGTGAGCAGTTCTTC
many	TRBV12-3/TRBV12-4	TRBD1	TRBJ1-5	CASSPGTAGGQPQHF	TGTGCCAGCAGTCCCGGGACAGCTGGCGGTCAGCCCCAGCATTTT
many	TRBV12-3/TRBV12-4	TRBD1	TRBJ2-4	CASSRRQGLGRDIQYF	TGTGCCAGCAGCCGCCGACAGGGATTGGGACGGGACATTCAGTACTTC
many	TRBV7-2	-	TRBJ2-7	CASSSIAAAYEQYF	TGTGCCAGCAGCTCCATCGCCGCCGCCTACGAGCAGTACTTC
many	TRBV7-8	TRBD1	TRBJ1-1	CASSFRGDMNTEAFF	TGTGCCAGCAGCTTCAGGGGGGATATGAACACTGAAGCTTTCTTT